The clone carrying this T cell receptor (beta chain) was counted only a few times. No antigen is known for it. V shed 6 bases and J shed 6 bases, with 12 bases lying between them. The CDR3 sequence is 13 residues long. The germline CDR1 and CDR2 sequences are MNHNS and SASEGT. The study reverse transcribed the entire isolated RNA, so it sequenced expressed TCRB transcripts. It was found that naive, central memory and regulatory T cell samples averaged about 3.5 million reads. The assay was immunoSEQ multiplex PCR, and TCRdb's table has in-frame clones only and misses some. The sample lists under 400,000 clones; 12% to 15% were seen once. The data originate from a study of beta chain features in type 1 diabetes. Sorting with CD45RO/CCR7/CD25/CD127/CD95/CD27 yielded naive, central memory, regulatory and stem-like memory CD4+ cells. Study-wide results and limits: Across all four CD4+ subsets, people with type 1 diabetes showed modestly shorter TCRB CDR3s. Compared to healthy donors, patients appeared to have naive, central memory and Treg TCRB repertoires that were more alike.

This receptor was taken from a man between 25 and 39 years old in good health. The chain employs TRBV6-1 and TRBJ1-5, with unresolved D. Source material: central memory CD4+ T cells from blood. CDR3 DNA: TGTGCCAGCAGCACTTGGCAGACTCAGCCCCAGCATTTT. Amino acid sequence: CASSTWQTQPQHF.